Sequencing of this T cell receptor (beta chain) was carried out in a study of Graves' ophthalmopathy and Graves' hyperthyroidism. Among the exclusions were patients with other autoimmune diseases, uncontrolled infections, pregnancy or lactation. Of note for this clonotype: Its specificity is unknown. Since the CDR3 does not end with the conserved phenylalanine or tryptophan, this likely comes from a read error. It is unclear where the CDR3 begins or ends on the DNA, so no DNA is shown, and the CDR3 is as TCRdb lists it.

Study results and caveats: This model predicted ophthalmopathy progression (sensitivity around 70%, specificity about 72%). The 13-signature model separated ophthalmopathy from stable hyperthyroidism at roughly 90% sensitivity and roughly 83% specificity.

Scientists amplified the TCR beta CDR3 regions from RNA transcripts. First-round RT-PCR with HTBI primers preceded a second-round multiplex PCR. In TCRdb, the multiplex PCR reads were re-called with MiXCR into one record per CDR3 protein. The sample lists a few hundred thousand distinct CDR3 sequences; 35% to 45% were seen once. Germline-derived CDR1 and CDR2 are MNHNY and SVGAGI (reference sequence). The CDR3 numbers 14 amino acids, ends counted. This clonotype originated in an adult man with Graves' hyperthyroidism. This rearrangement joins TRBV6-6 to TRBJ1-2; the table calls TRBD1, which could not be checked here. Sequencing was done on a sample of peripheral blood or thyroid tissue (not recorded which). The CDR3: CASSYDTGARGCTS.